This TCR beta chain is from a study of immune characterization of retroperitoneal liposarcoma. After removal of 2 bases from V and 6 bases from J, the junction contained 5 bases not matched to a gene. The CDR3 runs 15 residues. Germline V gives CDR1 MRHNA, CDR2 SNTAGT. TCRdb reanalysed the PCR reads using MiXCR and keeps one entry per CDR3 protein. Of about 10,000 distinct CDR3 sequences in the sample, 37% are singletons; the top ten hold approximately 22%. The chain joins TRBV6-4 to TRBJ2-3; TRBD1 aligns across 10 bases. The TCR comes from a male donor with retroperitoneal liposarcoma. Sequenced sample: tumor tissue. The CDR3 is CASSDPTGGPDTQYF. For the CDR3, the DNA is TGTGCCAGCAGTGACCCGACAGGGGGCCCCGATACGCAGTATTTT.